A selection of T cell receptor beta chains follows, all from one sample in a study of CD8 T cells in Susac syndrome. MiXCR, applied by TCRdb to the immunoSEQ multiplex PCR reads, yields one record per CDR3 protein. This sample carries approximately 190,000 distinct CDR3 sequences, 85% to 95% of them seen once, and the ten largest clones take around 0.15%. The sequenced sample consisted of CD8+ T cells from PBMCs. The receptors shown here come from a human donor with Susac syndrome. Both conserved end residues are part of each CDR3. The order of the fields is D gene, J gene, V gene, clone size, CDR3 DNA, CDR3 protein. The D gene is left open where the match is weak. Clone size is given for some rows only: seen once, a few or many times, or a class if the clone is expanded.

>TRBD1|TRBJ2-7|TRBV19|once
TGTGCCAGTCCCTCCCGACAGGGCCACCACGAGCAGTACTTC
CASPSRQGHHEQYF
>.|TRBJ1-2|TRBV3-1|.
TGTGCCAGCAGCCACCATGGAGCTAACTATGGCTACACCTTC
CASSHHGANYGYTF
>.|TRBJ1-5|TRBV5-1|.
TGCGCCAGCAGCTTAGGGGACTATAGCAATCAGCCCCAGCATTTT
CASSLGDYSNQPQHF
>TRBD1|TRBJ2-6|TRBV9|.
TGTACCAGCAGCGACAAGTTCGGGACAGAAAGCTCTGGGGCCAACGTCCTGACTTTC
CTSSDKFGTESSGANVLTF
>TRBD2|TRBJ2-2|TRBV15|.
TGTGCCACCAGCAGAGGTGGACCCCTAGCGGCTAACACCGGGGAGCTGTTTTTT
CATSRGGPLAANTGELFF
>.|TRBJ1-1|TRBV6-2/TRBV6-3|.
TGTGCCAGCAGTCCTCGACAGGAGAACACTGAAGCTTTCTTT
CASSPRQENTEAFF
>TRBD1|TRBJ1-5|TRBV30|.
TGTGCCTGGAGCCGGGACAGGAGCAATCAGCCCCAGCATTTT
CAWSRDRSNQPQHF
>TRBD2|TRBJ2-7|TRBV12-5|.
TGTGCTAGTGGTTCGGGACTAGCGTCCCACGAGCAGTACTTC
CASGSGLASHEQYF
>TRBD2|TRBJ2-7|TRBV29-1|.
TGCAGCGCTACTGGGACTAGCGGAAGCTACGAGCAGTACTTC
CSATGTSGSYEQYF
>.|TRBJ2-2|TRBV6-1|.
TGTGCCAGCAGTGAAGGTGGGAACACCGGGGAGCTGTTTTTT
CASSEGGNTGELFF
>.|TRBJ1-2|TRBV30|once
TGTGCCCAGTCGGACGCTAACTATGGCTACACCTTC
CAQSDANYGYTF
>.|TRBJ2-1|TRBV29-1|once
TGCAGCGTTGTTGTAGGCGTCCCCCTAATGGGTGAGCAGTTCTTC
CSVVVGVPLMGEQFF
>TRBD1|TRBJ2-7|TRBV12-3/TRBV12-4|.
TGTGCCAGCAGTTTGGACAGGTACGAGCAGTACTTC
CASSLDRYEQYF
>.|TRBJ2-7|TRBV10-2|.
TGCGCCAGCAGTGAGTCGGCCTCCTACGAGCAGTACTTC
CASSESASYEQYF
>.|TRBJ2-3|TRBV5-1|.
TGCGCCAGCAGCTTGGAAGGAACCAGACCCCCCACAGATACGCAGTATTTT
CASSLEGTRPPTDTQYF
>.|TRBJ1-2|TRBV29-1|.
TGCAGCGTTGCAAGACAGGATACGTCCTATGGCTACACCTTC
CSVARQDTSYGYTF
>.|TRBJ2-5|TRBV2|.
TGTGCCAGCGCTCGGGAAACCCAAGAGACCCAGTACTTC
CASARETQETQYF
>.|TRBJ1-2|TRBV25-1|.
TGTGCCAGCAGTCCGGGGTTGCATGGCTACACCTTC
CASSPGLHGYTF
>.|TRBJ2-3|TRBV5-6|.
TGTGCCAGCATCCCAAGGACAGCCTACACAGATACGCAGTATTTT
CASIPRTAYTDTQYF
>.|TRBJ2-5|TRBV25-1|.
TGTGCCAGCAGTGAGGAGTTAGGGGAGACCCAGTACTTC
CASSEELGETQYF
>TRBD1|TRBJ1-1|TRBV2|.
TGTGCCAGCAGTGTACGGGGACAGTTGAACACTGAAGCTTTCTTT
CASSVRGQLNTEAFF
>TRBD1|TRBJ1-4|TRBV29-1|.
TGCAGCGTTGAAGTGGCAGGGGGCAATGAAAAACTGTTTTTT
CSVEVAGGNEKLFF
>.|TRBJ2-5|TRBV5-1|.
TGCGCCAGCAGCTTCCAGGAAGGGCAAGAGACCCAGTACTTC
CASSFQEGQETQYF
>.|TRBJ1-1|TRBV3-1|.
TGTGCCAGCAGCCAAGATCAGGCGGCGAACACTGAAGCTTTCTTT
CASSQDQAANTEAFF
>.|TRBJ2-6|TRBV28|.
TGTGCCAGCAGTTTTGAGGGGCAGAGCTCTGGGGCCAACGTCCTGACTTTC
CASSFEGQSSGANVLTF
>.|TRBJ2-7|TRBV19|.
TGTGCCAGTAGTACCGGATACTACTACGAGCAGTACTTC
CASSTGYYYEQYF
>.|TRBJ2-7|TRBV20-1|.
TGCAGTGCTTCCCCGCTGTCGACCTACGAGCAGTACTTC
CSASPLSTYEQYF
>TRBD2|TRBJ2-7|TRBV27|.
TGTGCCAGCAGTTCACGGACTAGCGGGAGACCCTACGAGCAGTACTTC
CASSSRTSGRPYEQYF
>.|TRBJ2-5|TRBV4-2|.
TGTGCCAGCAGCCCAAATGGAGAGACCCAGTACTTC
CASSPNGETQYF
>.|TRBJ2-7|TRBV6-5|.
TGTGCCAGCAGTTACTCGATGCCTTACGAGCAGTACTTC
CASSYSMPYEQYF
>.|TRBJ2-3|TRBV20-1|.
TGCAGTGCTAGTGCGGCCCCTAAGGATACGCAGTATTTT
CSASAAPKDTQYF
>.|TRBJ1-2|TRBV29-1|.
TGCAGCGCACAGGACAGCTGGGGCTACACCTTC
CSAQDSWGYTF
>TRBD1|TRBJ1-2|TRBV9|.
TGTGCCAGCAGTCATGGACAGGGAGATGGCTACACCTTC
CASSHGQGDGYTF
>.|TRBJ2-1|TRBV20-1|.
TGCAGTGCCCCGGGCTCCTACAATGAGCAGTTCTTC
CSAPGSYNEQFF
>TRBD1|TRBJ1-1|TRBV3-1|.
TGTGCCAGCAGCCCTTTAAGGACAGGGGTGAACACTGAAGCTTTCTTT
CASSPLRTGVNTEAFF
>TRBD2|TRBJ2-2|TRBV3-1|.
TGTGCCAGCAGCCAAGTTGTAGCTAGCGGGGCCGGGGAGCTGTTTTTT
CASSQVVASGAGELFF
>.|TRBJ2-5|TRBV5-6|.
TGTGCCAGCTCAGGGTCTTGGGAGACCCAGTACTTC
CASSGSWETQYF
>.|TRBJ2-3|TRBV7-3|.
TGTGCCAGCAGCTTCGGCGATAATACGCAGTATTTT
CASSFGDNTQYF